This TCR beta chain was identified in a study of regulatory T cells in long-lasting Graves disease. Assembly of TCR beta libraries relied on iRepertoire HTBI primers together with Arm-PCR of CDR3 regions. TCRdb re-called the multiplex PCR reads through MiXCR, storing one row per CDR3 protein. Of about 300,000 distinct CDR3 sequences in the sample, roughly 18% are singletons; the top ten hold about two fifths. Study outcomes and limitations: Thyroid tissue went unstudied; only peripheral blood was examined. Segments TRBV28, TRBJ1-2 and TRBJ2-5 showed preferential usage in persistent disease.

Germline assignment: CDR1 MGHDK and CDR2 SYGVNS. The CDR3 contains 15 residues. The V gene lost 5 bases and the J gene lost 4 bases, with 15 bases spanning the gap. Time point: newly diagnosed GD, antithyroid drugs for less than 3 months. PBMC-derived RNA was used for the TCR library. American Thyroid Association guidelines served as the basis for diagnosing Graves' disease. This clonotype was detected a few times. As yet, its antigen is unknown. The specimen comprised peripheral blood mononuclear cells (PBMCs), sampled at new diagnosis, from a patient treated with antithyroid drugs. The chain couples TRBV25-1 to TRBJ1-3, with D possibly being TRBD1 (5 bases). The receptor comes from a female donor with Graves disease. CDR3 amino acids: CASSPTVGEGNTIYF. The CDR3 nucleotides read TGTGCCAGCAGTCCCACGGTGGGGGAAGGAAACACCATATATTTT.